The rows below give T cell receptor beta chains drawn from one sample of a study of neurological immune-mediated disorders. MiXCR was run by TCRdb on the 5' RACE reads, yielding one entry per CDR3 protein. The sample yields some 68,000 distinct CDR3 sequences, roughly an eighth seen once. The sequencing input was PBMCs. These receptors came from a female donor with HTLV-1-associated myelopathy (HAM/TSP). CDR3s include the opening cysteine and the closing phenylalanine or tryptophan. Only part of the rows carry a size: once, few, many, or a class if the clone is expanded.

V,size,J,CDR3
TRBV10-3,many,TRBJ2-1,CAISETTLGSSGRGEQFF
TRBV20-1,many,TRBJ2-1,CSAREDLDYEQFF
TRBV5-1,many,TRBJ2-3,CASSFAGPSTDTQYF
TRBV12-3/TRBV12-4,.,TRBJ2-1,CASSFIQDTGVAYNEQFF
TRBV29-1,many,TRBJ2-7,CSVGVSGGWGEEQYF
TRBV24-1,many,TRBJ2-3,CATSSGTATDTQYF
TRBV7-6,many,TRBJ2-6,CASSLRGGGANVLTF
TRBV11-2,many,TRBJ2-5,CASSLGQLLQETQYF
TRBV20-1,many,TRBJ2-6,CSAGGQRSGANVLTF
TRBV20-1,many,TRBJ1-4,CSARDTDRNEKLFF
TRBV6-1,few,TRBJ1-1,CASRQLTVNTEAFF
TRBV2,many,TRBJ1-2,CASRLAQGAGGYTF
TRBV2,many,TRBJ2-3,CASSDVGGNTDTQYF
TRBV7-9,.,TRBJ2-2,CASSFGQGSGELFF
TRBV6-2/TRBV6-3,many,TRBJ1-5,CASSQRFSGIQPQHF
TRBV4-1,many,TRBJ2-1,CASSQDQRLAGPEQFF
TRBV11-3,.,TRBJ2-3,CASSQSGGRITDTQYF
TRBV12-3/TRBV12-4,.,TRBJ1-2,CASSLGLGGGYTF
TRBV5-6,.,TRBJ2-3,CASSLRRVQSNTQYF
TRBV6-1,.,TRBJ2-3,CASSVLSSGGLTDTQYF
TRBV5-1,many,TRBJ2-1,CASSLGTGVFNEQFF
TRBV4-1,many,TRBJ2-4,CASSQQILAGVTKNIQYF
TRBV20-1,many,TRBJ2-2,CSARDGPATGELFF
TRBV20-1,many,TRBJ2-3,CSGNPRRTDTQYF
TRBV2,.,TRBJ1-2,CASSEVGGTGGLYGYTF
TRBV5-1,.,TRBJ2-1,CASSLQGWDEQFF
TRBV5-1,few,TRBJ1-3,CASSRTYGTASSGNTIYF
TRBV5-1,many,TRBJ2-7,CASSLRDSLMKAYEQYF
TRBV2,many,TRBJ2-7,CASILSSYEQYF
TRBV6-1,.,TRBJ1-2,CASSEQGDYGYTF
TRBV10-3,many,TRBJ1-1,CASQIRSMGPEAFF
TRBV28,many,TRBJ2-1,CASSSFYVWTGDNEQFF
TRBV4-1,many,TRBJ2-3,CASSPRDVSSTDTQYF
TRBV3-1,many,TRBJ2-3,CASSQDWQALDTQYF
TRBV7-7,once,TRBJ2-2,CASRLDAVTGELFF
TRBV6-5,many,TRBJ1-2,CASSYRTGGHGYTF
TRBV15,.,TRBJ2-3,CATSRGTLAGGPTDTQYF
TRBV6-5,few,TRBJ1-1,CASSTSPDGLNTEAFF
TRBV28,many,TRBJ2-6,CASTPGGLGANVLTF
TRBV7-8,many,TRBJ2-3,CASSPRQGGRTDTQYF
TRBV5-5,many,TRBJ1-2,CASSPQGSGYTF
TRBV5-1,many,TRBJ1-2,CASSLDPGKKGYGYTF
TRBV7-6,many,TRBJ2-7,CASSLWAGTYEQYF
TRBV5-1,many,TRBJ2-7,CASQEGATTYEQYF
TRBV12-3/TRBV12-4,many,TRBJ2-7,CASSNRQGGEQYF
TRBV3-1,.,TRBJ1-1,CASSRSGGTEAFF
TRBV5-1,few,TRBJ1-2,CASSEAAGSNYGYTF
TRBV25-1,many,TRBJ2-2,CASSDTGENTGELFF
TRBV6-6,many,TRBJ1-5,CASAPGGSNQPQHF
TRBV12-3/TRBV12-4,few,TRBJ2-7,CASSLAPDGYEQYF
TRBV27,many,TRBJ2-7,CASRLAGDSYEQYF
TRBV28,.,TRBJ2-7,CASNQQGIYEQYF
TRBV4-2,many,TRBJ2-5,CASSQDRQETQYF
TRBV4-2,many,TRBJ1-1,CASSHLGDRGPSRFF